Each of the 8 T cell receptor beta chains below was sequenced from the same sample in a study of immune heterogeneity within non-small cell lung tumors. TCRs were amplified from roughly 650 ng gDNA of bulk tumor per sample. Several widely spaced biopsies per primary tumor were taken during surgery. Enrolled patients presented with newly diagnosed, previously untreated non-small cell lung cancer and underwent curative surgery. Multiplex PCR amplified TCR beta CDR3 with 32 V and 13 J primers. TCRdb fed the multiplex PCR reads into MiXCR, producing one record per CDR3 protein. Of some 4,700 distinct CDR3 sequences in the sample, about 20% are singletons; the top ten hold roughly 9.8%. Sequencing input: lung tumor tissue. The source is a man in his 60s with non-small cell lung cancer.

By proportion, this clonotype is medium-sized. The gene calls are TRBV27 and TRBJ1-1; possible D gene TRBD1, 5 bases. There are 17 residues in the CDR3. V lost 4 bases, J lost 1 base, and 19 bases lay in between. The germline gives CDR1 MNHEY, CDR2 SMNVEV (reference sequence). DNA for the CDR3: TGTGCCAGCAGTTCCCGCCGGGACGGTGCAACGAACACTGAAGCTTTCTTT. This codes for CASSSRRDGATNTEAFF.

On this clonotype: At one boundary the junction diverges from the germline segment, which might be a read error. The chain recombines TRBV7-3 with TRBJ2-3; 10 positions match TRBD2. The J call may be wrong; the DNA end is better matched by TRBJ2-1. From germline, CDR1 is SGHTA and CDR2 FQGTGA. CDR3 length: 15 amino acids. Here the CDR3 reads CASSLLAGVYNDQFF. The DNA of the CDR3 is TGTGCCAGCAGCTTACTAGCGGGGGTATACAATGATCAGTTCTTC.

The rearrangement uses TRBV9 and TRBJ2-2; 8 positions agree with TRBD2. J lost 6 bases, V lost 4 bases, and 8 bases had no gene match. This CDR3 contains 15 residues. In germline, CDR1 is SGDLS, CDR2 YYNGEE. The CDR3 reads CASSPGTRLAGELFF. The CDR3 bases are TGTGCCAGCAGCCCCGGGACTAGACTCGCCGGGGAGCTGTTTTTT.

The chain is built from TRBV30 and TRBJ2-3; 12 positions agree with TRBD2. CDR1 GTSNPN and CDR2 SVGIG come from the germline V gene (reference sequence). The CDR3 spans 15 residues. V was pared by 2 bases and J by 4 bases, with 4 bases of the junction left unmatched. The CDR3 loop is CAWSLTSGSPDTQYF. As DNA, the CDR3 is TGTGCCTGGAGTTTGACTAGCGGGAGCCCAGATACGCAGTATTTT.

This clonotype is medium-sized within its sample. V and J are TRBV18 and TRBJ1-1, with D uncertain. V gave up 3 bases and J gave up 0 bases, with 8 bases separating them. The CDR3 sequence is 14 residues long. CDR1 KGHSH and CDR2 LQKENI come from the germline V gene. The CDR3 DNA follows: TGTGCCAGCTCACCGGAAGCCTTGAACACTGAAGCTTTCTTT. Amino acid sequence: CASSPEALNTEAFF.

By proportion, this clonotype is medium-sized. This chain joins TRBV15 and TRBJ2-7, with 8 bases aligning to TRBD2. Germline V gene data show CDR1 as LNHNV and CDR2 as YYDKDF (reference sequence). The J segment lost 2 bases and the V segment lost 0 bases, leaving 9 bases of the junction unmatched. This CDR3 region has 17 residues. The CDR3 nucleotides are TGTGCCACCAGCAGAGATCCACCGACTAGCGAGGCCTACGAGCAGTACTTC. Translation gives CATSRDPPTSEAYEQYF.

This clonotype counts as medium-sized. The chain uses TRBV18 and TRBJ1-5; tentative D call: TRBD1 (6 bases). The CDR3 is 17 residues long. Trimming removed 4 bases from V and 1 base from J, with 17 bases in between. Looked up from germline, CDR1 is KGHSH and CDR2 is LQKENI. For the CDR3, the DNA is TGTGCCAGCTCACAAACCAGGGGCCCCACGAGCAATCAGCCCCAGCATTTT. Its protein product is CASSQTRGPTSNQPQHF.

This clonotype ranks as medium-sized. The CDR3: CASSDWDGDGASNEKLFF. CDR3 coding DNA: TGTGCCAGCAGTGACTGGGACGGGGACGGTGCATCGAATGAAAAACTGTTTTTT. V and J are TRBV28 and TRBJ1-4; maybe TRBD1 (5 bases). There are 18 residues in the CDR3. Deletions cut 5 bases from V and 5 bases from J, with 24 bases between. Germline assignment: CDR1 MDHEN and CDR2 SYDVKM. Full variable domain (outside the CDR3, taken from reference TRBV28 and TRBJ1-4): DVKVTQSSRYLVKRTGEKVFLECVQDMDHENMFWYRQDPGLGLRLIYFSYDVKMKEKGDIPEGYSVSREKKERFSLILESASTNQTSMYLCASSDWDGDGASNEKLFFGSGTQLSVL.